Listed below are T cell receptor beta chains from one sample, sequenced in a study of blood T cell repertoires in COVID-19. Sequencing was performed with immunoSEQ multiplex PCR; in TCRdb, only in-frame clones are kept and a portion is missing. The sample consists of roughly 130,000 clones, 80% to 85% of them appearing once. Sequenced material: peripheral blood. The receptors come from a woman aged 25 to 45 who had recovered from COVID-19. The CDR3 runs from the conserved cysteine through the conserved F or W. A D gene is named only where the DNA matches it firmly. Only part of the rows carry a size: once, few, many, or a class if the clone is expanded.

v_call: TRBV3-1/TRBV3-2
cdr3_length: 14
d_call: .
clone_size: .
j_call: TRBJ1-2
cdr3_nt: TGTGCCAGCAGCCAAGATTCAATCGGGTATGGCTACACCTTC
cdr3_aa: CASSQDSIGYGYTF

v_call: TRBV2
cdr3_length: 12
d_call: .
clone_size: .
j_call: TRBJ2-7
cdr3_nt: TGTGCCAGCGGGGGCCCACCACACGAGCAGTACTTC
cdr3_aa: CASGGPPHEQYF

v_call: TRBV19
cdr3_length: 13
d_call: TRBD1
clone_size: .
j_call: TRBJ1-1
cdr3_nt: TGTGCCAGTAGTATCGACAGGGCGGCTGAAGCTTTCTTT
cdr3_aa: CASSIDRAAEAFF

v_call: TRBV3-1/TRBV3-2
cdr3_length: 17
d_call: TRBD2
clone_size: .
j_call: TRBJ2-3
cdr3_nt: TGTGCCAGCAGCCAAGTTCTGTGGCGGGGGGGCCCAGATACGCAGTATTTT
cdr3_aa: CASSQVLWRGGPDTQYF

v_call: TRBV19
cdr3_length: 14
d_call: .
clone_size: .
j_call: TRBJ2-3
cdr3_nt: TGTGCCAGTAACAGGTATGCCGGCACAGATACGCAGTATTTT
cdr3_aa: CASNRYAGTDTQYF

v_call: TRBV2
cdr3_length: 14
d_call: .
clone_size: .
j_call: TRBJ1-2
cdr3_nt: TGTGCCAGCAGTAACGAGGCGGCCAGCTATGGCTACACCTTC
cdr3_aa: CASSNEAASYGYTF

v_call: TRBV6-2/TRBV6-3
cdr3_length: 17
d_call: .
clone_size: once
j_call: TRBJ2-5
cdr3_nt: TGTGCCAGCAGTTACCCAATTCACGGGGGGCCTAAAGAGACCCAGTACTTC
cdr3_aa: CASSYPIHGGPKETQYF

v_call: TRBV7-9
cdr3_length: 14
d_call: .
clone_size: .
j_call: TRBJ1-2
cdr3_nt: TGTGCCAGCAGTGCCTCGGGGGTAGCGGATGGCTACACCTTC
cdr3_aa: CASSASGVADGYTF

v_call: TRBV9
cdr3_length: 15
d_call: .
clone_size: .
j_call: TRBJ1-2
cdr3_nt: TGTGCCAGCAGCGTAAAGGCGAGGGCTAACTATGGCTACACCTTC
cdr3_aa: CASSVKARANYGYTF

v_call: TRBV7-9
cdr3_length: 16
d_call: .
clone_size: once
j_call: TRBJ1-1
cdr3_nt: TGTGCCAGCCTGCCCCTTGGGGGCAGCATGGGCACTGAAGCTTTCTTT
cdr3_aa: CASLPLGGSMGTEAFF

v_call: TRBV25-1
cdr3_length: 16
d_call: .
clone_size: .
j_call: TRBJ2-2
cdr3_nt: TGTGCCAGCAGTGATCTTTCGGGGGGCAGGACCGGGGAGCTGTTTTTT
cdr3_aa: CASSDLSGGRTGELFF

v_call: TRBV6-5
cdr3_length: 15
d_call: .
clone_size: .
j_call: TRBJ1-5
cdr3_nt: TGTGCCAGCAAACTGGACAGTAATAGCAATCAGCCCCAGCATTTT
cdr3_aa: CASKLDSNSNQPQHF

v_call: TRBV13
cdr3_length: 14
d_call: TRBD1
clone_size: .
j_call: TRBJ2-7
cdr3_nt: TGTGCCAGCAGCCCAGAAGGGGGCTTACGCGAGCAGTACTTC
cdr3_aa: CASSPEGGLREQYF

v_call: TRBV5-1
cdr3_length: 13
d_call: .
clone_size: .
j_call: TRBJ1-1
cdr3_nt: TGCGCCAGCAGCTTGTCGGAGGACACTGAAGCTTTCTTT
cdr3_aa: CASSLSEDTEAFF

v_call: TRBV7-9
cdr3_length: 13
d_call: .
clone_size: .
j_call: TRBJ1-1
cdr3_nt: TGTGCCAGCACCTCCCCCCCGGGGACTGAAGCTTTCTTT
cdr3_aa: CASTSPPGTEAFF

v_call: TRBV7-9
cdr3_length: 17
d_call: .
clone_size: .
j_call: TRBJ1-6
cdr3_nt: TGTGCCAGCAGCCTCCCTGGGGGCAGCTCCTATAATTCACCCCTCCACTTT
cdr3_aa: CASSLPGGSSYNSPLHF

v_call: TRBV5-6
cdr3_length: 15
d_call: .
clone_size: .
j_call: TRBJ1-6
cdr3_nt: TGTGCCAGCAGTTCCGGACAGTTGGATATTTCACCCCTCCACTTT
cdr3_aa: CASSSGQLDISPLHF

v_call: TRBV27
cdr3_length: 14
d_call: .
clone_size: .
j_call: TRBJ1-4
cdr3_nt: TGTGCCAGCAGCGCGCGGGGGTTTAGGGAAAAACTGTTTTTT
cdr3_aa: CASSARGFREKLFF

v_call: TRBV9
cdr3_length: 15
d_call: TRBD2
clone_size: .
j_call: TRBJ2-1
cdr3_nt: TGTGCCAGCAGCTTTAGCGGGAGTGTCGACAATGAGCAGTTCTTC
cdr3_aa: CASSFSGSVDNEQFF

v_call: TRBV2
cdr3_length: 17
d_call: TRBD2
clone_size: .
j_call: TRBJ2-5
cdr3_nt: TGTGCCAGCAGTGAAGAACTAGCGGGAGCCGGCAAAGAGACCCAGTACTTC
cdr3_aa: CASSEELAGAGKETQYF

v_call: TRBV30
cdr3_length: 11
d_call: TRBD1
clone_size: .
j_call: TRBJ1-2
cdr3_nt: TGTGCCACAGGGGGTTCCTATGGCTACACCTTC
cdr3_aa: CATGGSYGYTF

v_call: TRBV12-5
cdr3_length: 15
d_call: .
clone_size: .
j_call: TRBJ1-4
cdr3_nt: TGTGCTAGTGGTTTCCGCGCGGCAGCTAATGAAAAACTGTTTTTT
cdr3_aa: CASGFRAAANEKLFF

v_call: TRBV11-2
cdr3_length: 16
d_call: .
clone_size: .
j_call: TRBJ2-1
cdr3_nt: TGTGCCAGCAGCTTAGTGATCGGAGCAGCTTTCAATGAGCAGTTCTTC
cdr3_aa: CASSLVIGAAFNEQFF

v_call: TRBV19
cdr3_length: 15
d_call: TRBD1
clone_size: .
j_call: TRBJ1-2
cdr3_nt: TGTGCCAGTAGTATTGGACAGGCCGGGGGCTATGGCTACACCTTC
cdr3_aa: CASSIGQAGGYGYTF

v_call: TRBV9
cdr3_length: 15
d_call: .
clone_size: .
j_call: TRBJ2-1
cdr3_nt: TGTGCCAGCAGCTCTAGAGAGGCGAGTTTGTTTGAGCAGTTCTTC
cdr3_aa: CASSSREASLFEQFF

v_call: TRBV7-9
cdr3_length: 12
d_call: TRBD1
clone_size: .
j_call: TRBJ1-4
cdr3_nt: TGTGCCAGCAGCTTTGACGGGCAGGGGGTTCTCTTT
cdr3_aa: CASSFDGQGVLF

v_call: TRBV5-4
cdr3_length: 14
d_call: .
clone_size: .
j_call: TRBJ1-1
cdr3_nt: TGTGCCAGCAGCTTGCAGGGGAGGAACACTGAAGCTTTCTTT
cdr3_aa: CASSLQGRNTEAFF

v_call: TRBV7-9
cdr3_length: 16
d_call: TRBD1
clone_size: .
j_call: TRBJ1-2
cdr3_nt: TGTGCCAGCAGCTTAGGGGACAGAGTGGCGAACTATGGCTACACCTTC
cdr3_aa: CASSLGDRVANYGYTF

v_call: TRBV3-1/TRBV3-2
cdr3_length: 14
d_call: .
clone_size: .
j_call: TRBJ2-7
cdr3_nt: TGTGCCAGCAGCCACTCCGACAGCACCTACGAGCAGTACTTC
cdr3_aa: CASSHSDSTYEQYF

v_call: TRBV5-1
cdr3_length: 18
d_call: TRBD2
clone_size: once
j_call: TRBJ2-3
cdr3_nt: TGCGCCAGCAGCTTGTTCACGCAGACACTAGCGGGAGTAGATACGCAGTATTTT
cdr3_aa: CASSLFTQTLAGVDTQYF

v_call: TRBV19
cdr3_length: 16
d_call: .
clone_size: few
j_call: TRBJ2-7
cdr3_nt: TGTGCCAGTAGTTCGGGTCGGCGGAGCCATTCCTACGAGCAGTACTTC
cdr3_aa: CASSSGRRSHSYEQYF

v_call: TRBV21-1
cdr3_length: 15
d_call: .
clone_size: .
j_call: TRBJ2-1
cdr3_nt: TGTGCCAGCAGCAAAGAGTCGGGAGCGGTGAATGAGCAGTTCTTC
cdr3_aa: CASSKESGAVNEQFF

v_call: TRBV7-9
cdr3_length: 14
d_call: TRBD2
clone_size: .
j_call: TRBJ2-1
cdr3_nt: TGTGCCAGCAGCCCTAGGGCGGGAGGGTATGAGCAGTTCTTC
cdr3_aa: CASSPRAGGYEQFF

v_call: TRBV5-1
cdr3_length: 16
d_call: TRBD2
clone_size: .
j_call: TRBJ2-7
cdr3_nt: TGCGCCAGCAGCCAGAACCCTTTAGCGGGAGTTTACGAGCAGTACTTC
cdr3_aa: CASSQNPLAGVYEQYF

v_call: TRBV9
cdr3_length: 17
d_call: TRBD1
clone_size: .
j_call: TRBJ1-1
cdr3_nt: TGTGCCAGCAGCGAGGACCGGGACAGGGGGCCGGGAACTGAAGCTTTCTTT
cdr3_aa: CASSEDRDRGPGTEAFF

v_call: TRBV7-7
cdr3_length: 15
d_call: TRBD2
clone_size: .
j_call: TRBJ2-7
cdr3_nt: TGTGCTAGCAGCCCAGGACTAGCGGGGGAGTACGAGCAGTACTTC
cdr3_aa: CASSPGLAGEYEQYF

v_call: TRBV2
cdr3_length: 14
d_call: .
clone_size: .
j_call: TRBJ1-4
cdr3_nt: TGTGCCAGCAGGGGGACTGCGGGTAATGAAAAACTGTTTTTT
cdr3_aa: CASRGTAGNEKLFF

v_call: TRBV29-1
cdr3_length: 13
d_call: .
clone_size: few
j_call: TRBJ2-3
cdr3_nt: TGCAGCGTTGGGGGGGGCTTCGAAGATACGCAGTATTTT
cdr3_aa: CSVGGGFEDTQYF

v_call: TRBV4-1
cdr3_length: 16
d_call: TRBD1
clone_size: .
j_call: TRBJ1-1
cdr3_nt: TGCGCCAGCAGCCTACGACAGGGGGCAAGAGGTACTGAAGCTTTCTTT
cdr3_aa: CASSLRQGARGTEAFF

v_call: TRBV30
cdr3_length: 14
d_call: .
clone_size: .
j_call: TRBJ2-1
cdr3_nt: TGTGCCTGGCAAAGAGGGAGCTCCTACAATGAGCAGTTCTTC
cdr3_aa: CAWQRGSSYNEQFF

v_call: TRBV7-9
cdr3_length: 14
d_call: .
clone_size: .
j_call: TRBJ2-5
cdr3_nt: TGTGCCAGCAGGCCTCGAGGAGGCCAAGAGACCCAGTACTTC
cdr3_aa: CASRPRGGQETQYF

v_call: TRBV4-1
cdr3_length: 13
d_call: .
clone_size: .
j_call: TRBJ2-7
cdr3_nt: TGCGCCAGCAGCCAAATTACCTCGGGCGAGCAGTACTTC
cdr3_aa: CASSQITSGEQYF

v_call: TRBV20-1
cdr3_length: 11
d_call: .
clone_size: .
j_call: TRBJ1-2
cdr3_nt: TGCAGTGCTAGAGATTCGGGGGGATACACCTTC
cdr3_aa: CSARDSGGYTF

v_call: TRBV4-2
cdr3_length: 16
d_call: TRBD2
clone_size: .
j_call: TRBJ2-3
cdr3_nt: TGTGCCAGCAGCCAAACAATAGCGGGGGTGGGAGATACGCAGTATTTT
cdr3_aa: CASSQTIAGVGDTQYF

v_call: TRBV5-4
cdr3_length: 14
d_call: .
clone_size: .
j_call: TRBJ1-1
cdr3_nt: TGTGCCAGCAGCCCCTATGGGGAGCGGGGTGAAGCTTTCTTT
cdr3_aa: CASSPYGERGEAFF

v_call: TRBV5-4
cdr3_length: 16
d_call: TRBD2
clone_size: .
j_call: TRBJ2-3
cdr3_nt: TGTGCCAGCAGCCGCAGGACTAGCGGGACGGGAGATACGCAGTATTTT
cdr3_aa: CASSRRTSGTGDTQYF

v_call: TRBV5-5
cdr3_length: 16
d_call: .
clone_size: .
j_call: TRBJ2-1
cdr3_nt: TGTGCCAGCATCGATGACACGGGGTTTCTCTACAATGAGCAGTTCTTC
cdr3_aa: CASIDDTGFLYNEQFF